These T cell receptor beta chains were read from a single sample in a study of cytomegalovirus exposure and HLA in healthy donors. Using immunoSEQ multiplex PCR, the repertoire was profiled, and TCRdb retains in-frame clones only, with some absent. Among roughly 100,000 clones listed, around 85% were seen once. Material: PBMCs. These receptors all come from a man younger than 30 in good health and CMV-seropositive. Each CDR3 is given with its conserved first and last residue. Fields, in order: clone size, J gene, V gene, D gene, CDR3 DNA, CDR3 protein. A D gene is named only where the DNA matches it firmly. Expanded clones get a size class; other rows say once, few or many, or leave the size out.

>.|TRBJ2-5|TRBV29-1|TRBD2
TGCAGCGTTGAAAGGCTAGCGGGAGCAGAGACCCAGTACTTC
CSVERLAGAETQYF
>.|TRBJ2-2|TRBV18|.
TGTGCCAGCTCACCACTCTCTACCGGGGAGCTGTTTTTT
CASSPLSTGELFF
>.|TRBJ2-3|TRBV9|.
TGTGCCAGCAGCGTCCCCGGCACAGATACGCAGTATTTT
CASSVPGTDTQYF
>many|TRBJ1-1|TRBV18|TRBD1
TGTGCCAGCTCACCTTTGCACAGGGGAAACACTGAAGCTTTCTTT
CASSPLHRGNTEAFF
>.|TRBJ2-7|TRBV7-9|.
TGTGCCAGCAGCTCCCTTAGCGAGTCCTACGAGCAGTACTTC
CASSSLSESYEQYF
>.|TRBJ2-7|TRBV9|TRBD2
TGTGCCAGCAGCGGCGACCACCCTAGCGGGTGCTTCTCCTACGAGCAGTACTTC
CASSGDHPSGCFSYEQYF
>.|TRBJ2-1|TRBV11-2|.
TGTGCCAGCAGCTTAGGCCCCCCGGTCTACAATGAGCAGTTCTTC
CASSLGPPVYNEQFF
>.|TRBJ2-5|TRBV30|.
TGTGCCTGGAGTGAGGCCAGGATAGAGACCCAGTACTTC
CAWSEARIETQYF
>few|TRBJ2-2|TRBV10-2|.
TGCGCCAGCAGTGAACAGTTCACCGGGGAGCTGTTTTTT
CASSEQFTGELFF
>.|TRBJ2-1|TRBV5-1|.
TGCGCCAGCAGCTTGGGACTAGACCTCTCCTACAATGAGCAGTTCTTC
CASSLGLDLSYNEQFF
>.|TRBJ1-5|TRBV7-8|TRBD1
TGTGCCAGCAGCTTCGACAGGGCTGATCAGCCCCAGCATTTT
CASSFDRADQPQHF
>once|TRBJ2-7|TRBV25-1|TRBD2
TGTGCCAGCAGATTAGCGGGAGGGTTCGAGCAGTACTTC
CASRLAGGFEQYF
>once|TRBJ1-2|TRBV14|TRBD1
TGTGCCAGCAGCCAAGGGACAGGGTTCAGGGGCTACACCTTC
CASSQGTGFRGYTF
>.|TRBJ1-2|TRBV6-1|TRBD1
TGTGCCAGCAGTGAAGCCCACGGGGGACAGGGGAACTATGGCTACACCTTC
CASSEAHGGQGNYGYTF
>.|TRBJ2-2|TRBV28|.
TGTGCCAGCCGACGAGGGACCGGGGAGCTGTTTTTT
CASRRGTGELFF
>.|TRBJ2-7|TRBV4-2|TRBD1
TGTGCCAGCAGCCAAGCAGGACAGGGGTTATACGAGCAGTACTTC
CASSQAGQGLYEQYF
>.|TRBJ2-3|TRBV27|TRBD1
TGTGCCAGCAGGCTCAGGACAGGGGGAACCACAGATACGCAGTATTTT
CASRLRTGGTTDTQYF
>.|TRBJ1-3|TRBV15|.
TGTGCCACCAGCAGAGAAGGGGTTGAGGGAAACACCATATATTTT
CATSREGVEGNTIYF
>.|TRBJ1-2|TRBV19|TRBD1
TGTGCCAGTAGGACCCCTTACAGGGGACTCTATGGCTACACCTTC
CASRTPYRGLYGYTF
>once|TRBJ2-5|TRBV5-1|.
TGCGCCAGCAGCTCGTCCGGGAACTCGGGGGAAGCGACCCAGTACTTC
CASSSSGNSGEATQYF
>few|TRBJ1-2|TRBV11-3|.
TGTGCCAGCAGCTTTCGGGGGAACTATGGCTACACCTTC
CASSFRGNYGYTF
>.|TRBJ2-3|TRBV4-2|.
TGTGCCAGCAGCCAACCAACAGGGTCTGGCACAGATACGCAGTATTTT
CASSQPTGSGTDTQYF
>few|TRBJ2-3|TRBV20-1|.
TGCAGTGCCCCGACTGGGGATACGCAGTATTTT
CSAPTGDTQYF
>.|TRBJ1-1|TRBV5-1|TRBD1
TGCGCCAGCAGCTTGAGTGGGGACAGAACCACAATGAACACTGAAGCTTTCTTT
CASSLSGDRTTMNTEAFF
>.|TRBJ2-7|TRBV10-1|TRBD1
TGCGCCAGCAGCAAGGAAGGGACAGCCTACGAGCAGTACTTC
CASSKEGTAYEQYF
>.|TRBJ2-1|TRBV6-5|.
TGTGCCAGCACCGCGAGACAGGAGCAGTTCTTC
CASTARQEQFF
>.|TRBJ1-3|TRBV2|.
TGTGCCAGCAGACCCCGAAGGAGCTCTGGAAACACCATATATTTT
CASRPRRSSGNTIYF
>.|TRBJ1-1|TRBV27|.
TGTGCCAGCAGTTTACCGGGGGTGAACACTGAAGCTTTCTTT
CASSLPGVNTEAFF
>.|TRBJ2-3|TRBV27|.
TGTGCCAGCACTCCAGGGTTCCACACAGATACGCAGTATTTT
CASTPGFHTDTQYF
>.|TRBJ1-5|TRBV28|.
TGTGCCAGCAGTTGGGGGCAGAATCAGCCCCAGCATTTT
CASSWGQNQPQHF
>.|TRBJ2-3|TRBV5-1|TRBD1
TGCGCCAGCAGCGAATACCGGGACAGGGAAGTAGATACGCAGTATTTT
CASSEYRDREVDTQYF
>.|TRBJ2-5|TRBV7-2|TRBD2
TGTGCCAGCAGCTTAGATGAGGTAGCGGGAGGGTGGCAAGAGACCCAGTACTTC
CASSLDEVAGGWQETQYF
>.|TRBJ2-1|TRBV30|TRBD2
TGTGCCTGGAGGTCGACTCAGACTAGCGCCAATTCCTACAATGAGCAGTTCTTC
CAWRSTQTSANSYNEQFF
>.|TRBJ1-5|TRBV28|TRBD1
TGTGCCAGCAGCTTCAACTTCTTAGGGGGCGGGCATCAGCCCCAGCATTTT
CASSFNFLGGGHQPQHF
>.|TRBJ1-5|TRBV4-2|.
TGTGCCAGCAGCCCCCGGTGGGAGGGGAATCAGCCCCAGCATTTT
CASSPRWEGNQPQHF
>few|TRBJ2-2|TRBV9|.
TGTGCCAGCAGCGTAGATAGCGCCGGGGAGCTGTTTTTT
CASSVDSAGELFF
>.|TRBJ2-3|TRBV27|TRBD1
TGTGCCAGCAGTTTTAGTGAGGGGGCGGTAGATACGCAGTATTTT
CASSFSEGAVDTQYF
>.|TRBJ2-1|TRBV5-1|TRBD1
TGCGCCAGCAGCGGGGGACAGGGGTGGGTGAATGAGCAGTTCTTC
CASSGGQGWVNEQFF
>.|TRBJ2-3|TRBV30|TRBD2
TGTGCCTGGAGGGCAGCGGGAGCCCGAGATACGCAGTATTTT
CAWRAAGARDTQYF
>.|TRBJ1-2|TRBV28|.
TGTGCCAGCAGAGTGGAGGGACCTTTCTATGGCTACACCTTC
CASRVEGPFYGYTF
>.|TRBJ2-4|TRBV2|.
TGTGCCAGCAGAGTAGCTGGAGCCAAAAACATTCAGTACTTC
CASRVAGAKNIQYF
>.|TRBJ2-5|TRBV4-1|.
TGCGCCAGCAGCCAACGCGGGGTGGAGACCCAGTACTTC
CASSQRGVETQYF
>.|TRBJ1-5|TRBV28|.
TGTGCCAGCGGATCACAGGGAGACCAGCCCCAGCATTTT
CASGSQGDQPQHF
>.|TRBJ1-4|TRBV18|.
TGTGCCAGCTCACCGACCGGGAGGGCTAATGAAAAACTGTTTTTT
CASSPTGRANEKLFF
>.|TRBJ1-4|TRBV4-1|.
TGCGCCAGCAGCCAGAGTCGGGGAAGAGATGAAAAACTGTTTTTT
CASSQSRGRDEKLFF
>.|TRBJ2-3|TRBV27|.
TGTGCCAGCAGCCCCGTGCGCCCAGATACGCAGTATTTT
CASSPVRPDTQYF
>.|TRBJ2-7|TRBV7-9|.
TGTGCCAGCAGCTTAAGTGGCCTTTCAACCTACGAGCAGTACTTC
CASSLSGLSTYEQYF
>once|TRBJ2-3|TRBV7-3|TRBD2
TGTGCCAGCAGCTCCTGGGGACTAGCGGGAGTAGATACGCAGTATTTT
CASSSWGLAGVDTQYF
>.|TRBJ2-1|TRBV10-3|.
TGTGCCATCAGTGTCCTGGGGCGGGACTCCTACAATGAGCAGTTCTTC
CAISVLGRDSYNEQFF
>.|TRBJ1-1|TRBV5-6|TRBD1
TGTGCCAGCAGCCGCGGGGACAGGGAGGGGACTGAAGCTTTCTTT
CASSRGDREGTEAFF
>.|TRBJ2-5|TRBV2|TRBD1
TGTGCCAGCAACCAGGGGGAGGAGACCCAGTACTTC
CASNQGEETQYF
>.|TRBJ1-2|TRBV4-1|.
TGCGCCAGCAGCCAAGATGGCCGCCGGGTTGATGGCTACACCTTC
CASSQDGRRVDGYTF
>once|TRBJ2-2|TRBV7-3|TRBD2
TGTGCCAGCAGCTTACTACCTCCAGCGGGAGGGCCCAACACCGGGGAGCTGTTTTTT
CASSLLPPAGGPNTGELFF
>.|TRBJ1-1|TRBV29-1|TRBD1
TGCAGCGTGGGAAGGACAGGGGGCGGGACTGAAGCTTTCTTT
CSVGRTGGGTEAFF
>.|TRBJ2-5|TRBV6-1|.
TGTGCCAGCAGTGAAGGCGGGTGGGGTGGAGAGACCCAGTACTTC
CASSEGGWGGETQYF
>.|TRBJ2-1|TRBV5-6|TRBD1
TGTGCCAGCAGCTTGAATTTGGGACAGATAAACTCCTACAATGAGCAGTTCTTC
CASSLNLGQINSYNEQFF
>.|TRBJ2-2|TRBV10-1|.
TGCGCCAGCAATTTTTACGGGGAGCTGTTTTTT
CASNFYGELFF
>.|TRBJ1-1|TRBV28|TRBD1
TGTGCCAGCAGTTTGCCGGGAGGGGGCGCGAACACTGAAGCTTTCTTT
CASSLPGGGANTEAFF
>.|TRBJ2-1|TRBV7-8|TRBD2
TGTGCCAGCAGCTTAGTGCTGCTAGCGGGGTCGGGGGAGCAGTTCTTC
CASSLVLLAGSGEQFF